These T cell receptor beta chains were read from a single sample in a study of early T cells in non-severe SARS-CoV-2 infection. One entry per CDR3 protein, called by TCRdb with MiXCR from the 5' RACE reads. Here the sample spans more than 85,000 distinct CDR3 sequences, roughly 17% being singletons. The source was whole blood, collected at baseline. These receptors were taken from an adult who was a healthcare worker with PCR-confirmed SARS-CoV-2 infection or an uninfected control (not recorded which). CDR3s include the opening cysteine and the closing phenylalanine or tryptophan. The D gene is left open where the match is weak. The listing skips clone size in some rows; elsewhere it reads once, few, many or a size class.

TGTGCCAGCAGCGTCCAACCAGACAGGCACTCCGGCTACACCTTC	CASSVQPDRHSGYTF	TRBJ1-2	NA	TRBV9	many
TGTGCCAGCAGCGTAGGCGGGGATCAAACCTACGAGCAGTACTTC	CASSVGGDQTYEQYF	TRBJ2-7	NA	TRBV9	NA
TGTGCCAGCAGCCTACTAGCGGGATTAACCAATGAGCAGTTCTTC	CASSLLAGLTNEQFF	TRBJ2-1	TRBD2	TRBV5-6	few
TGTGCCAGCAGCTTGCTAGCGGGAGGGCTCCAAGAGACCCAGTACTTC	CASSLLAGGLQETQYF	TRBJ2-5	TRBD2	TRBV5-4	few
TGTGCCACCAGTGACTCCTCCTTTGCCCACGGTCAGCCCCAGCATTTT	CATSDSSFAHGQPQHF	TRBJ1-5	NA	TRBV24-1	NA
TGTGCCAGCAGTCCGTGGACCGGAGAGAATGGCTACACCTTC	CASSPWTGENGYTF	TRBJ1-2	NA	TRBV28	few
TGTGCCAGCAGCGTAACAGGCACCGGGGCCAACGTCCTGACTTTC	CASSVTGTGANVLTF	TRBJ2-6	NA	TRBV9	many
TGTGCCAGCAGCCAAGATCGTACAACCCAAGAGACCCAGTACTTC	CASSQDRTTQETQYF	TRBJ2-5	NA	TRBV4-2	NA
TGTGCCAGCGCCCGGACTAGCGGGATTTCCGGGGAGCTGTTTTTT	CASARTSGISGELFF	TRBJ2-2	TRBD2	TRBV7-2	NA
TGTGCCACCAGCTTCCAATCCGGGGATTCCTACGAGCAGTACTTC	CATSFQSGDSYEQYF	TRBJ2-7	NA	TRBV15	few
TGTGCCAGCACTTGGGACAGACTTGAGCAGTTCTTC	CASTWDRLEQFF	TRBJ2-1	TRBD1	TRBV12-3/TRBV12-4	many
TGCGCCAGCAGCCACGTGGGACAGAGCTACGAGCAGTACTTC	CASSHVGQSYEQYF	TRBJ2-7	TRBD1	TRBV4-3	many
TGTGCCAGCAGTTCGAACAGGGCCGATATTCAGTACTTC	CASSSNRADIQYF	TRBJ2-4	NA	TRBV28	NA
TGTGCCAGCAGCCAAGGAGGGACATCCTATAATTCACCCCTCCACTTT	CASSQGGTSYNSPLHF	TRBJ1-6	NA	TRBV3-1	NA
TGTGCCAGCGCGCAAGCGGAACCGCCGAGGGAGCAGTACTTC	CASAQAEPPREQYF	TRBJ2-7	NA	TRBV2	many
TGTGCCAGCAGCTTATCAACCCCCCACAGGAACACTGAAGCTTTCTTT	CASSLSTPHRNTEAFF	TRBJ1-1	NA	TRBV11-2	few
TGTGCCAGCGGCCACGGGGTGAACACTGAAGCTTTCTTT	CASGHGVNTEAFF	TRBJ1-1	NA	TRBV12-3/TRBV12-4	NA